This T cell receptor beta chain was profiled in a study of T cell repertoires in cytomegalovirus infection. At the level of the study: Public TCR beta signatures were indicative of both CMV infection and a matching HLA type. Study findings and constraints: There were HLA-C-restricted CMV-specific TCR beta clonotypes dominating the ex vivo response. Public TCR beta family frequency separated CMV-and-HLA carriers, including in an independent cohort.

This clonotype has at least ten counts. Its antigen is currently unknown. CDR1 and CDR2 (germline): SQVTM, ANQGSEA. The CDR3 spans 14 residues. Trimming removed 7 bases from V and 4 bases from J; junction bases left unmatched: 11. From the reads, TCRdb called clonotypes with MiXCR, one entry per CDR3 protein. The sample lists approximately 250,000 distinct CDR3 sequences; under 8.5% were seen once. The clonotype comes from a human donor in good health (CMV status not recorded). Some clones in this sample may be carry-over from other donors' samples. What was sequenced was PBMCs. The chain combines TRBV29-1 with TRBJ2-3; 7 nucleotides agree with TRBD1. CDR3 bases: TGCAGCGGCGAGGGGCACAGGGGTCCAGATACGCAGTATTTT. As protein: CSGEGHRGPDTQYF.